The present T cell receptor beta chain was sequenced within a study of blood T cell repertoires in COVID-19. Study details: COVID-19 samples, acute and convalescent, were from the United States, Italy and Spain.

Germline CDR1 and CDR2: MGHDK and SYGVNS. With 1 base removed from V and 11 bases from J, the gap between germline ends came to 21 bases. The CDR3 sequence is 15 residues long. In the original workflow: Amplifying reference gene primers gave estimates of nucleated cell counts. Clones were sequenced by immunoSEQ multiplex PCR, and TCRdb holds only the in-frame ones, with some missing. V and J calls and clone size come straight from that table; D and trimming were deduced from the DNA. The sample has roughly 300,000 clones; almost 85% are singletons. This sequence was found in a human donor in a cohort sampled during active COVID-19. The specimen was peripheral blood. The gene calls are TRBV25-1 and TRBJ2-7; a weak D match, TRBD2 (5 bases). CDR3 sequence: CASSESSVGSIGEYF. CDR3 in DNA: TGTGCCAGCAGTGAATCGTCTGTGGGGAGTATAGGAGAGTACTTC.